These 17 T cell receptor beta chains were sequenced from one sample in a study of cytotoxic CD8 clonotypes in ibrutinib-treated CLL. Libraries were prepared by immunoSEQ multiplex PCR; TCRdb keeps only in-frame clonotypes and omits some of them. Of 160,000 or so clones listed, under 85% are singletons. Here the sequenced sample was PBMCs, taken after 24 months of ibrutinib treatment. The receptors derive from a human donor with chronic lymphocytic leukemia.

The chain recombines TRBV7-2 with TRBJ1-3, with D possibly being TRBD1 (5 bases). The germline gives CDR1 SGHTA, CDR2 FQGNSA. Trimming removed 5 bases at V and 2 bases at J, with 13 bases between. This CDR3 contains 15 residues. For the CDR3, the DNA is TGTGCCAGCAGCGTGGTTGGGGGTGCTGGAAACACCATATATTTT. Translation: CASSVVGGAGNTIYF.

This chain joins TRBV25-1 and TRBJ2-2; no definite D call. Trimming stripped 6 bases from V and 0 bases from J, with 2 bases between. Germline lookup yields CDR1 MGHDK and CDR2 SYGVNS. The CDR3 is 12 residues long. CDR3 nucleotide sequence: TGTGCCAGCAGGCCGAACACCGGGGAGCTGTTTTTT. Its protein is CASRPNTGELFF.

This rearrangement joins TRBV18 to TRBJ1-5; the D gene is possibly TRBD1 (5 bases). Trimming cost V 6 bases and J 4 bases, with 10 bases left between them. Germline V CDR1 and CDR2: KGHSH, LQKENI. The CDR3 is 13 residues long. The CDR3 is CASSAQGNQPQHF. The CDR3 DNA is TGTGCCAGCTCGGCGCAGGGAAATCAGCCCCAGCATTTT. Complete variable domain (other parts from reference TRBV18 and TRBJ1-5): NAGVMQNPRHLVRRRGQEARLRCSPMKGHSHVYWYRQLPEEGLKFMVYLQKENIIDESGMPKERFSAEFPKEGPSILRIQQVVRGDSAAYFCASSAQGNQPQHFGDGTRLSIL.

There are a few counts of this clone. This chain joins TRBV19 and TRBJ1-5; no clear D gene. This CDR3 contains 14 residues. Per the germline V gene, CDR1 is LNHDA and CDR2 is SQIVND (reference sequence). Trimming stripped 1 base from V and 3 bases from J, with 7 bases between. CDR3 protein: CASSIVGINQPQHF. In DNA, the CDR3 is TGTGCCAGTAGTATAGTTGGAATCAATCAGCCCCAGCATTTT.

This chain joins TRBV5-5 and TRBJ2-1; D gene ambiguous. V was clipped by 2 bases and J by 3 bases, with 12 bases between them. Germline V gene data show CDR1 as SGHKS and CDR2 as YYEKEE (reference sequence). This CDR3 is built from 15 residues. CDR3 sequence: CASSLGLQLYNEQFF. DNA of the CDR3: TGTGCCAGCAGCTTAGGATTGCAGCTCTACAATGAGCAGTTCTTC.

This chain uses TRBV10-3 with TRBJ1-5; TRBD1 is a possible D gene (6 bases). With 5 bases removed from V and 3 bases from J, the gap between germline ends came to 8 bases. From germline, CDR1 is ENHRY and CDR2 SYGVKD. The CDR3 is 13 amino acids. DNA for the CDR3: TGTGCCATCAGTCAGGGGTACAATCAGCCCCAGCATTTT. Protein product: CAISQGYNQPQHF.

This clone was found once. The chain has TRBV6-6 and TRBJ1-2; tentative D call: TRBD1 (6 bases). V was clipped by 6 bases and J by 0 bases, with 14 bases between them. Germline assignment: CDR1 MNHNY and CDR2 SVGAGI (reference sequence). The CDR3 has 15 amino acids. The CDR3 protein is CASRDSGEANYGYTF. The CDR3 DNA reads TGTGCCAGCAGGGACAGCGGCGAAGCTAACTATGGCTACACCTTC.

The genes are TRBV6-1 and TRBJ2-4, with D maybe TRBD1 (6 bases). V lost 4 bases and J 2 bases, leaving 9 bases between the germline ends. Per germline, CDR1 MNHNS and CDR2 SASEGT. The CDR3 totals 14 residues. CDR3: CASSATGTKNIQYF. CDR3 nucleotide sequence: TGTGCCAGCAGTGCAACAGGGACCAAAAACATTCAGTACTTC.

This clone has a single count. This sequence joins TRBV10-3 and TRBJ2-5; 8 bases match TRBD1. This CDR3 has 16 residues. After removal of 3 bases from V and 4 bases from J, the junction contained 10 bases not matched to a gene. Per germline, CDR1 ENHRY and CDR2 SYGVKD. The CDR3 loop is CAISDSAGGERETQYF. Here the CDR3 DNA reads TGTGCCATCAGTGACTCAGCAGGGGGCGAAAGAGAGACCCAGTACTTC.

This CDR3 reads CASSVKLSGNTIYF. The CDR3, as DNA: TGTGCCAGCAGTGTTAAGTTATCTGGAAACACCATATATTTT. The chain uses TRBV2 and TRBJ1-3; D is undetermined. CDR1 and CDR2 from the germline V gene are SNHLY and FYNNEI. Trimming pared 4 bases from V and 1 base from J, leaving 8 bases between. There are 14 residues in the CDR3.

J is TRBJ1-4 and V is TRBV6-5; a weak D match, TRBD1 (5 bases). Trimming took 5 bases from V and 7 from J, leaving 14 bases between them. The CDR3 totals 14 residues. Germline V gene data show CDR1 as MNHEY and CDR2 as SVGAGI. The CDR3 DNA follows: TGTGCCAGCAGTCCGGGAAGGGGTAGTGAAAAACTGTTTTTT. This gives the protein CASSPGRGSEKLFF.

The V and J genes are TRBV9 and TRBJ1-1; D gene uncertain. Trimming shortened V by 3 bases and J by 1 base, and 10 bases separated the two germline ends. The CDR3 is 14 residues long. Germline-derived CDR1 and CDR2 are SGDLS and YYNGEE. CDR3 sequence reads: CASSAAEWNTEAFF. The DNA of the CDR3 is TGTGCCAGCAGCGCAGCGGAATGGAACACTGAAGCTTTCTTT.

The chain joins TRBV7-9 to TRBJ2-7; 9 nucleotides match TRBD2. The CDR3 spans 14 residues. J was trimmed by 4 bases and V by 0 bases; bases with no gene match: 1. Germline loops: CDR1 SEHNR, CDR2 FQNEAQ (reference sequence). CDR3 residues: CASSLASGRYEQYF. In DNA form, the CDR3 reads TGTGCCAGCAGCTTAGCTAGCGGGAGATACGAGCAGTACTTC.

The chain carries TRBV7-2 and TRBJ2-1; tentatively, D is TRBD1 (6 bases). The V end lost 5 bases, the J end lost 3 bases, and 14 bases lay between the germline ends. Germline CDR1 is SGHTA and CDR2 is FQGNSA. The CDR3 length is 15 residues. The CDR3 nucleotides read TGTGCCAGCAGCCCACGGCAGGGGTACTACAATGAGCAGTTCTTC. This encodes CASSPRQGYYNEQFF.

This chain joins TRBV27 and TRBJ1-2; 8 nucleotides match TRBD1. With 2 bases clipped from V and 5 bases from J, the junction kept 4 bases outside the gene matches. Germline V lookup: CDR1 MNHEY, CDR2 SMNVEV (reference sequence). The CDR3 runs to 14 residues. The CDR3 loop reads CASSLNRGLYGYTF. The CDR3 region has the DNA TGTGCCAGCAGTTTAAACAGGGGGTTGTATGGCTACACCTTC.

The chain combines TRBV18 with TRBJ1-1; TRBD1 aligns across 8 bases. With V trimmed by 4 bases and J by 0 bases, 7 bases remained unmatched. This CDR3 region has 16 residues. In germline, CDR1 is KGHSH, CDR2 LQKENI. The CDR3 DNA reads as TGTGCCAGCTCACAGGTCCGGGACAGGATGAACACTGAAGCTTTCTTT. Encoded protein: CASSQVRDRMNTEAFF.

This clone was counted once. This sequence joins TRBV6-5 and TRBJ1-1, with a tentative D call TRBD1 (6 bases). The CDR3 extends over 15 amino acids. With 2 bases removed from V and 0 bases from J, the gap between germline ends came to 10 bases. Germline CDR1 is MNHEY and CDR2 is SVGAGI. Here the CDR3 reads CASSYLGALNTEAFF. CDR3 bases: TGTGCCAGCAGTTACCTGGGGGCGTTGAACACTGAAGCTTTCTTT.